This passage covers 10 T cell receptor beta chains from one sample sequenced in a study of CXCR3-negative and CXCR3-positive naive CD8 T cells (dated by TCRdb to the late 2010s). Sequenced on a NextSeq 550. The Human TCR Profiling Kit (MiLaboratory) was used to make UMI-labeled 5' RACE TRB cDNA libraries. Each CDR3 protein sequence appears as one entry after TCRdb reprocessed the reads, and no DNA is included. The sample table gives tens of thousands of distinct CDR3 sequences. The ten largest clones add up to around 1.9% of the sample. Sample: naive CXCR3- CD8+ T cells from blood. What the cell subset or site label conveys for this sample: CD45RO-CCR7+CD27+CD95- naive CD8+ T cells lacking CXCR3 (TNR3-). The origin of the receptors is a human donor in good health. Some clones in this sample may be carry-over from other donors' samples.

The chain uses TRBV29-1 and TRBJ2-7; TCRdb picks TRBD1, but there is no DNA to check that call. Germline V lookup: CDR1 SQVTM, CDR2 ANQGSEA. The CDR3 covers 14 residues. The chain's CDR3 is CSVEGGKGDYEQYF.

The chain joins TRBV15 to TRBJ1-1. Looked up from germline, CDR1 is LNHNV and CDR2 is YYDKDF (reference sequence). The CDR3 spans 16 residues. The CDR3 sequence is CATSRDLGLMNTEAFF.

This chain's CDR3 is CASSLAETSGYNEQFF. The V and J genes are TRBV5-1 and TRBJ2-1; TCRdb names TRBD2, which stays unverified in the absence of DNA. This CDR3 has 16 amino acids. Germline values: CDR1 SGHRS, CDR2 YFSETQ.

CDR3 region: CASSLRLGRENTGELFF. This sequence joins TRBV7-8 and TRBJ2-2; TCRdb's D call, TRBD1, is unchecked because there is no DNA. CDR3 length: 17 residues. Looked up from germline, CDR1 is SGHVS and CDR2 is FQNEAQ. The full variable domain, with the rest looked up from reference TRBV7-8 and TRBJ2-2, is GAGVSQSPRYKVAKRGQDVALRCDPISGHVSLFWYQQALGQGPEFLTYFQNEAQLDKSGLPSDRFFAERPEGSVSTLKIQRTQQEDSAVYLCASSLRLGRENTGELFFGEGSRLTVL.

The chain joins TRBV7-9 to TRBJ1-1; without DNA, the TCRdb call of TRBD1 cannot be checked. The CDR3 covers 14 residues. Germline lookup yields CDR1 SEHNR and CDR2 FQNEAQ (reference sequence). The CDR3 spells CASSAWTENTEAFF.

CDR3: CASSPDRGPYNEQFF. The genes are TRBV7-3 and TRBJ2-1; TCRdb designates TRBD1, a call that cannot be tested without DNA. The CDR3 is made up of 15 amino acids. Germline V gene sequence: CDR1 SGHTA, CDR2 FQGTGA.

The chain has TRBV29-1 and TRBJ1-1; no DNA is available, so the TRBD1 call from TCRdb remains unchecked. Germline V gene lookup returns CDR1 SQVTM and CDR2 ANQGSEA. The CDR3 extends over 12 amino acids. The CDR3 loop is CSVAGPNTEAFF.

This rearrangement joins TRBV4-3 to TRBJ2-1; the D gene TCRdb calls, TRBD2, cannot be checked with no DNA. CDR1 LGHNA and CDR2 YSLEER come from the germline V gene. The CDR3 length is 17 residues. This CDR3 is CASSQDGGTSGYNEQFF.

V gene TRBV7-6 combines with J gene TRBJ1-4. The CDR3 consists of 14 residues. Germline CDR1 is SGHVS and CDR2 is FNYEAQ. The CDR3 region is CASSLDAGSEKLFF. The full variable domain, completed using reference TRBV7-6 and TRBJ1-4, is GAGVSQSPRYKVTKRGQDVALRCDPISGHVSLYWYRQALGQGPEFLTYFNYEAQQDKSGLPNDRFSAERPEGSISTLTIQRTEQRDSAMYRCASSLDAGSEKLFFGSGTQLSVL.

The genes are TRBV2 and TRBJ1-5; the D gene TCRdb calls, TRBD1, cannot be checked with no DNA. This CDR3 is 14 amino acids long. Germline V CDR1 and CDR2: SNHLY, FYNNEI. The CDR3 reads CASSPDAQYQPQHF.